This is a list of T cell receptor beta chains from one sample in a study of T cell changes during pregnancy in multiple sclerosis. TCRdb keeps only in-frame clones here, not all; method: immunoSEQ multiplex PCR. The data hold roughly 26,000 clones, with 80% to 90% observed a single time. Specimen: CD8+ T cells from peripheral blood mononuclear cells, collected in the second trimester of pregnancy. The receptors were sampled from a female donor with multiple sclerosis, enrolled in a pregnancy study. Both conserved end residues are part of each CDR3. D genes are given only for firm matches. Some rows mark clone size as missing; the rest say once, few, many or name a class of expanded clone.

NA	NA	TRBV19	TRBJ1-5	CASSIEEGSGGQPQHF	TGTGCCAGTAGTATTGAGGAGGGGAGTGGGGGTCAGCCCCAGCATTTT
TRBD1	NA	TRBV5-1	TRBJ2-7	CASSVGQGSDEQYF	TGCGCCAGCAGCGTGGGACAGGGGTCCGACGAGCAGTACTTC
TRBD2	NA	TRBV7-2	TRBJ2-1	CASSELAGGPLGQFF	TGTGCCAGCAGCGAACTAGCGGGAGGCCCCCTAGGGCAGTTCTTC
NA	NA	TRBV5-1	TRBJ1-1	CASSWGGSGTEAFF	TGCGCCAGCAGCTGGGGTGGGAGTGGCACTGAAGCTTTCTTT
TRBD2	NA	TRBV9	TRBJ2-7	CASSVGLAGYEQYF	TGTGCCAGCAGCGTAGGACTAGCGGGGTACGAGCAGTACTTC
TRBD2	NA	TRBV9	TRBJ2-1	CASSVGQRGIPGREGRRNEQFF	TGTGCCAGCAGCGTAGGGCAGAGGGGCATCCCAGGGCGGGAGGGCCGGAGGAATGAGCAGTTCTTC
TRBD2	NA	TRBV9	TRBJ2-3	CASSVSGSSTDTQYF	TGTGCCAGCAGCGTAAGCGGGAGTTCTACAGATACGCAGTATTTT
TRBD1	NA	TRBV28	TRBJ2-5	CASRFQTGRTQYF	TGTGCCAGCAGATTCCAGACAGGGAGGACCCAGTACTTC
NA	NA	TRBV2	TRBJ2-7	CASSEHISTYEQYF	TGTGCCAGCAGTGAGCACATTTCCACCTACGAGCAGTACTTC
NA	medium-sized	TRBV28	TRBJ2-5	CAESERQYQETQYF	TGTGCCGAGTCGGAGAGGCAGTACCAAGAGACCCAGTACTTC
TRBD1	NA	TRBV27	TRBJ2-3	CASSLGTGTDTQYF	TGTGCCAGCAGTCTGGGGACAGGGACAGATACGCAGTATTTT
TRBD2	NA	TRBV15	TRBJ2-7	CATSTRLAGRYYEQYF	TGTGCCACCAGCACCCGACTAGCGGGGAGGTATTACGAGCAGTACTTC
TRBD1	NA	TRBV19	TRBJ1-5	CASSISPGQGPNQPQHF	TGTGCCAGTAGTATATCCCCCGGACAGGGCCCTAATCAGCCCCAGCATTTT
TRBD2	NA	TRBV12-5	TRBJ2-7	CASGLVRTGLARLEQYF	TGTGCTAGTGGTTTGGTACGAACAGGACTAGCCCGTTTAGAGCAGTACTTC
TRBD2	NA	TRBV10-3	TRBJ2-1	CAIINGAGGRAGNEQFF	TGTGCCATCATCAATGGGGCGGGCGGGAGGGCCGGCAATGAGCAGTTCTTC
NA	NA	TRBV13	TRBJ1-2	CASSLQGEGYTF	TGTGCCAGCAGCTTACAGGGTGAGGGCTACACCTTC
NA	NA	TRBV7-2	TRBJ2-1	CASSLDRSNEQFF	TGTGCCAGCAGCTTAGATCGTTCGAATGAGCAGTTCTTC
NA	NA	TRBV19	TRBJ1-1	CASSPTDNTEAFF	TGTGCCAGTAGTCCGACAGATAACACTGAAGCTTTCTTT
TRBD2	NA	TRBV9	TRBJ2-3	CASSPGTSGTFTDTQYF	TGTGCCAGCAGCCCGGGGACTAGCGGGACTTTCACAGATACGCAGTATTTT
TRBD1	NA	TRBV6-6	TRBJ2-2	CANSGTGGTGELFF	TGTGCCAACAGCGGGACAGGGGGCACCGGGGAGCTGTTTTTT
TRBD1	NA	TRBV5-6	TRBJ1-5	CASSSGTGPNQPQHF	TGTGCCAGCAGCTCCGGGACAGGGCCCAATCAGCCCCAGCATTTT
NA	NA	TRBV4-2	TRBJ2-2	CASSHSSGTGELFF	TGTGCCAGCAGCCATTCCTCCGGCACCGGGGAGCTGTTTTTT
TRBD1	few	TRBV6-1	TRBJ1-3	CASSERTGEGNTIYF	TGTGCCAGCAGTGAACGGACAGGGGAAGGAAACACCATATATTTT
TRBD2	NA	TRBV2	TRBJ2-3	CASSEGGLETKDTQYF	TGTGCCAGCAGTGAAGGTGGACTAGAAACCAAAGATACGCAGTATTTT
TRBD1	NA	TRBV7-8	TRBJ1-2	CASSLEGQGADYGYTF	TGTGCCAGCAGCTTAGAAGGGCAGGGGGCGGACTATGGCTACACCTTC
TRBD2	once	TRBV23-1	TRBJ2-3	CASSQSASGAIADTQYF	TGCGCCAGCAGTCAATCGGCTAGCGGGGCAATCGCAGATACGCAGTATTTT
TRBD2	NA	TRBV5-6	TRBJ2-3	CASRPAGGPDTQYF	TGTGCCAGCAGACCAGCGGGAGGGCCTGATACGCAGTATTTT
NA	NA	TRBV7-2	TRBJ2-4	CASSLGGVEAKNIQYF	TGTGCCAGCAGCTTAGGGGGGGTAGAGGCCAAAAACATTCAGTACTTC
NA	NA	TRBV27	TRBJ2-1	CASSFYHPRVYNEQFF	TGTGCCAGCAGTTTCTACCACCCGCGGGTTTACAATGAGCAGTTCTTC
TRBD1	NA	TRBV2	TRBJ1-2	CAINQGQEIYGYTF	TGTGCCATTAACCAGGGACAGGAGATCTATGGCTACACCTTC
TRBD2	few	TRBV5-1	TRBJ2-5	CASSDSTSGTGETQYF	TGCGCCAGTTCCGACTCGACTAGCGGGACGGGGGAGACCCAGTACTTC
TRBD2	NA	TRBV14	TRBJ2-7	CASSQGSSGSYEQYF	TGTGCCAGCAGCCAAGGCTCTAGCGGGAGTTACGAGCAGTACTTC
NA	NA	TRBV9	TRBJ2-2	CASSMSRHTNTGELFF	TGTGCCAGCAGTATGTCCCGACATACGAACACCGGGGAGCTGTTTTTT
NA	NA	TRBV27	TRBJ2-1	CASSFGQGNNEQFF	TGTGCCAGCAGTTTTGGGCAGGGGAACAATGAGCAGTTCTTC
NA	NA	TRBV29-1	TRBJ2-7	CSVVSTAMNGGEQYF	TGCAGCGTTGTTTCGACAGCCATGAACGGGGGCGAGCAGTACTTC
NA	few	TRBV28	TRBJ2-7	CASSFPGSYEQYF	TGTGCCAGCAGTTTCCCCGGGTCCTACGAGCAGTACTTC
NA	NA	TRBV27	TRBJ2-1	CASSLSGGELNEQFF	TGTGCCAGCAGTTTATCAGGCGGGGAGCTCAATGAGCAGTTCTTC
TRBD1	NA	TRBV29-1	TRBJ2-2	CSVVTGDTGELFF	TGCAGCGTTGTGACAGGGGATACCGGGGAGCTGTTTTTT
NA	NA	TRBV28	TRBJ1-2	CASREGYGYTF	TGTGCCAGCAGGGAGGGCTATGGCTACACCTTC
TRBD2	NA	TRBV7-8	TRBJ2-7	CASLYGTSGLKYF	TGTGCCAGCCTTTACGGGACTAGCGGATTAAAGTACTTC
NA	once	TRBV5-1	TRBJ2-7	CASSLGRSINYEQYF	TGCGCCAGCAGCTTGGGTCGCAGTATCAACTACGAGCAGTACTTC
NA	few	TRBV19	TRBJ1-1	CASSNSGEAFF	TGTGCCAGTAGTAACAGTGGAGAAGCTTTCTTT
NA	NA	TRBV6-4	TRBJ2-3	CASSVAETDTQYF	TGTGCCAGCAGTGTAGCGGAGACAGATACGCAGTATTTT
TRBD2	NA	TRBV6-4	TRBJ2-3	CASSDGTSGTDTQYF	TGTGCCAGCAGTGACGGGACTAGCGGCACAGATACGCAGTATTTT
TRBD1	NA	TRBV18	TRBJ1-1	CASSPTYPGQEWTEAFF	TGTGCCAGCTCACCTACCTACCCGGGACAGGAATGGACTGAAGCTTTCTTT
NA	NA	TRBV25-1	TRBJ2-5	CASSEWGDRETQYF	TGTGCCAGCAGTGAATGGGGGGATAGGGAGACCCAGTACTTC
TRBD2	NA	TRBV19	TRBJ2-1	CASSIGLAVYDEQFF	TGTGCCAGTAGTATTGGGCTAGCGGTTTACGATGAGCAGTTCTTC
TRBD2	once	TRBV10-2	TRBJ2-5	CATIAGGMETQYF	TGCGCCACTATAGCGGGAGGCATGGAGACCCAGTACTTC
TRBD1	NA	TRBV29-1	TRBJ2-5	CSVTDRGETQYF	TGCAGCGTTACTGACAGGGGAGAGACCCAGTACTTC
NA	NA	TRBV2	TRBJ1-2	CASSDRIGYTF	TGTGCCAGCAGTGACAGGATTGGCTACACCTTC
NA	NA	TRBV2	TRBJ2-7	CASSVETLYEQYF	TGTGCCAGCAGTGTGGAGACTCTCTACGAGCAGTACTTC
TRBD1	NA	TRBV5-4	TRBJ2-7	CASSGDSYEQYF	TGTGCCAGCAGCGGGGACAGCTACGAGCAGTACTTC
NA	once	TRBV28	TRBJ1-5	CASSWRGGGAQPQHF	TGTGCCAGCAGCTGGCGAGGTGGGGGGGCGCAGCCCCAGCATTTT
NA	NA	TRBV7-9	TRBJ1-6	CASSSSTMTYNSPLHF	TGTGCCAGCAGTTCTTCTACCATGACATACAATTCACCCCTCCACTTT
TRBD1	NA	TRBV11-1	TRBJ2-4	CASKMGQGRNIQYF	TGTGCCAGCAAAATGGGACAGGGTCGGAACATTCAGTACTTC
TRBD1	NA	TRBV18	TRBJ2-7	CASSPGQAPYEQYF	TGTGCCAGCTCACCCGGACAGGCGCCCTACGAGCAGTACTTC
NA	few	TRBV25-1	TRBJ1-5	CASRQSANQPQHF	TGTGCCAGCAGACAGAGTGCCAATCAGCCCCAGCATTTT